The text below deals with one TCR beta chain. Its cognate antigen is unknown. The data were produced by immunoSEQ multiplex PCR, yet TCRdb's version contains in-frame clones alone and is incomplete. The repertoire includes 300,000 to 350,000 clones, about 87% of them detected once, and 6.4% sits in the top ten. These data belong to a study of Ad26.COV2.S vaccination and SARS-CoV-2 variants. Study details: By the intramuscular route, Ad26.COV2.S was given once, or twice 56 days apart.

General study findings and limits: Reports say spike-specific CD8+ and CD4+ T cell responses covered substantial breadth after vaccination.

Treatment described: about 20 received Ad26.COV2.S at low or high dose, single or two shots; 5 received placebo; per-sample allocation not given. Sampling was performed 63 days after the first vaccine or placebo injection. Donation came from an adult in Boston who was aged 18-55 years. This clonotype was obtained from a person aged 18 to 65 who received the Ad26.COV2.S COVID-19 vaccine or a placebo. The input for sequencing was peripheral blood, taken in a trial of Ad26.COV2.S vaccine versus placebo.

CDR3 nucleotides: TGTGCCAGCAGTTACTCTCGAGGGATGGAAAACTATGGCTACACCTTC. Its protein is CASSYSRGMENYGYTF. V and J are TRBV6-5 and TRBJ1-2; D unclear. V gave up 0 bases and J gave up 2 bases, with 13 bases separating them. The length of the CDR3 is 16 residues. In germline, CDR1 is MNHEY, CDR2 SVGAGI.